A selection of T cell receptor beta chains follows, all from one sample in a study of shared clonotypes between healthy human individuals. This table comes from immunoSEQ multiplex PCR, and its TCRdb copy is limited to in-frame clones, with some not included. Of about 380,000 clones listed, approximately 97% were seen once; the top ten hold approximately 0.32%. Sequenced material: memory CD8+ T cells sorted from blood. Receptors were obtained from a man between 25 and 39 years old in good health. CDR3s include the opening cysteine and the closing phenylalanine or tryptophan. Each record gives: clone size, J gene, D gene, V gene, CDR3 protein, CDR3 DNA. D genes are given only for firm matches. Size tells how often a clone was seen (once, few, many) or the class of an expanded clone, and some rows leave it out.

- TRBJ1-3 TRBD1 TRBV5-1 CASSLGTGDGTIYF TGCGCCAGCAGCTTGGGGACAGGGGATGGCACCATATATTTT
- TRBJ2-7 TRBD2 TRBV6-5 CASSYSGLAGFYEQYF TGTGCCAGCAGTTACTCGGGACTAGCGGGATTCTACGAGCAGTACTTC
- TRBJ1-5 - TRBV19 CASSPQTQGNQPQHF TGTGCCAGTTCCCCCCAAACACAGGGTAATCAGCCCCAGCATTTT
once TRBJ2-3 - TRBV10-2 CASSEPRHTDTQYF TGCGCCAGCAGTGAGCCAAGGCACACAGATACGCAGTATTTT
- TRBJ2-7 TRBD2 TRBV28 CASKPRKLAGRAYEQYF TGTGCCAGCAAACCGAGGAAACTAGCGGGAAGGGCCTACGAGCAGTACTTC
- TRBJ2-2 TRBD2 TRBV5-1 CASRPSGRGNTGELFF TGCGCCAGCAGGCCTAGCGGGAGGGGAAACACCGGGGAGCTGTTTTTT
- TRBJ2-5 TRBD1 TRBV5-1 CASSRRTGEETQYF TGCGCCAGCAGCCGAAGGACAGGGGAGGAGACCCAGTACTTC
- TRBJ2-1 - TRBV7-2 CASSLAGFTYNEQFF TGTGCCAGCAGCTTAGCAGGGTTCACCTACAATGAGCAGTTCTTC
- TRBJ2-7 - TRBV20-1 CSASPNYEQYF TGCAGTGCTAGTCCCAATTACGAGCAGTACTTC
- TRBJ1-1 - TRBV5-1 CASSLVFRALNTEAFF TGCGCCAGCAGCTTGGTTTTTCGGGCCCTGAACACTGAAGCTTTCTTT
- TRBJ1-1 TRBD1 TRBV2 CARDRENTEAFF TGTGCCAGAGACAGGGAGAACACTGAAGCTTTCTTT
- TRBJ2-5 - TRBV11-1 CASSLEVGSQETQYF TGTGCCAGCAGCTTAGAGGTTGGGAGCCAAGAGACCCAGTACTTC
- TRBJ1-3 - TRBV9 CASSSGHRSGNTIYF TGTGCCAGCAGCTCGGGACACCGCTCTGGAAACACCATATATTTT
- TRBJ2-1 - TRBV25-1 CAGPPPVLSNEQFF TGTGCCGGCCCCCCCCCAGTCCTCTCCAATGAGCAGTTCTTC
- TRBJ1-2 TRBD1 TRBV4-1 CASSKGQPEPGGYTF TGCGCCAGCAGCAAGGGACAGCCCGAACCGGGCGGCTACACCTTC
once TRBJ2-1 - TRBV4-1 CASSQGHSEQFF TGCGCCAGCAGCCAAGGGCACAGTGAGCAGTTCTTC
- TRBJ1-6 - TRBV29-1 CSVDGNSPLHF TGCAGCGTTGACGGGAATTCACCCCTCCACTTT
- TRBJ1-2 - TRBV2 CASSDSGGSYTF TGTGCCAGCAGTGATTCCGGGGGGAGCTACACCTTC
- TRBJ1-5 - TRBV28 CASSTGIQPQHF TGTGCCAGCAGTACAGGGATACAGCCCCAGCATTTT
- TRBJ2-3 TRBD2 TRBV28 CASRGGTSLDTQYF TGTGCCAGCAGGGGAGGGACTAGTTTGGATACGCAGTATTTT
- TRBJ2-5 - TRBV6-1 CASSDRWRASQETQYF TGTGCCAGCAGTGATAGGTGGCGGGCCAGCCAAGAGACCCAGTACTTC
- TRBJ2-1 TRBD2 TRBV19 CASSWTSQNEQFF TGTGCCAGTAGTTGGACTAGCCAAAATGAGCAGTTCTTC
- TRBJ2-7 - TRBV5-1 CASRSGSSYEQYF TGCGCCAGCAGAAGTGGCAGCTCCTACGAGCAGTACTTC
- TRBJ2-4 - TRBV6-1 CASSARQPLAKNIQYF TGTGCCAGCAGTGCCAGACAGCCGCTAGCCAAAAACATTCAGTACTTC
- TRBJ1-4 TRBD1 TRBV30 CAWNGPHRGEEKLFF TGTGCCTGGAACGGCCCCCACAGGGGAGAGGAAAAACTGTTTTTT
- TRBJ2-3 - TRBV2 CASSKDGQDTQYF TGTGCCAGCAGCAAGGACGGCCAGGATACGCAGTATTTT
- TRBJ1-3 TRBD1 TRBV29-1 CSTKTGSSSGNTIYF TGCAGCACAAAGACAGGGTCCAGCTCTGGAAACACCATATATTTT
- TRBJ2-7 - TRBV30 CAWTPGREQYF TGTGCCTGGACCCCAGGGCGCGAGCAGTACTTC
- TRBJ2-2 - TRBV4-1 CASSLIQGTGELFF TGCGCCAGCAGCCTCATTCAAGGGACCGGGGAGCTGTTTTTT
- TRBJ2-1 - TRBV28 CASSFPGSNEQFF TGTGCCAGCAGTTTCCCCGGATCCAATGAGCAGTTCTTC
- TRBJ1-4 - TRBV28 CASSSHGGRGDEKLFF TGTGCCAGCAGTTCACACGGAGGGCGTGGGGATGAAAAACTGTTTTTT
- TRBJ1-3 TRBD1 TRBV29-1 CSVAGTVGNTIYF TGCAGCGTGGCCGGGACAGTTGGAAATACCATATATTTT
- TRBJ2-7 - TRBV25-1 CASKRGYEQYF TGTGCCAGCAAAAGAGGCTACGAGCAGTACTTC
- TRBJ2-7 TRBD2 TRBV28 CASRPGLAHSYEQYF TGTGCCAGCAGGCCGGGACTAGCGCACTCCTACGAGCAGTACTTC
- TRBJ2-3 - TRBV7-9 CASSLTSGGTDTQYF TGTGCCAGCAGCCTTACGTCCGGGGGCACAGATACGCAGTATTTT
- TRBJ2-7 - TRBV6-5 CASSYSRGVSYEQYF TGTGCCAGCAGTTACTCCAGGGGGGTCTCCTACGAGCAGTACTTC
- TRBJ1-5 - TRBV6-5 CASSYAVGQPQHF TGTGCCAGCAGTTACGCGGTTGGTCAGCCCCAGCATTTT
- TRBJ2-1 TRBD1 TRBV29-1 CSVSQGPYNEQFF TGCAGCGTTTCACAGGGGCCATACAATGAGCAGTTCTTC
- TRBJ1-1 TRBD1 TRBV28 CASSLTGGTEAFF TGTGCCAGCAGTTTGACAGGGGGCACTGAAGCTTTCTTT
- TRBJ2-7 TRBD1 TRBV10-3 CAIEGQDSYEQYF TGTGCCATTGAGGGACAGGACTCCTACGAGCAGTACTTC
- TRBJ2-3 - TRBV27 CASSLGESSSTDTQYF TGTGCCAGCAGTTTGGGAGAGTCATCAAGCACAGATACGCAGTATTTT
- TRBJ1-2 TRBD1 TRBV5-4 CASSLAGQEYGYTF TGTGCCAGCAGCTTGGCGGGACAGGAATATGGCTACACCTTC
- TRBJ1-5 TRBD1 TRBV28 CASSFQDRALYSNQPQHF TGTGCCAGCAGTTTCCAGGACAGGGCCCTGTATAGCAATCAGCCCCAGCATTTT
- TRBJ2-3 - TRBV29-1 CSVDPSSTDTQYF TGCAGCGTTGATCCTTCGTCCACAGATACGCAGTATTTT
once TRBJ1-2 - TRBV25-1 CASSETGYGYTF TGTGCCAGCAGTGAAACGGGCTATGGCTACACCTTC
- TRBJ2-2 TRBD1 TRBV6-1 CASSDRTGHTGELFF TGTGCCAGCAGTGATCGGACAGGGCACACCGGGGAGCTGTTTTTT
- TRBJ1-4 - TRBV18 CASSPANEKLFF TGTGCCAGCTCACCAGCTAATGAAAAACTGTTTTTT
once TRBJ1-5 - TRBV28 CASSLFRKDTDSNQPQHF TGTGCCAGCAGTTTATTTAGGAAGGACACTGATAGCAATCAGCCCCAGCATTTT
- TRBJ2-6 - TRBV28 CASSTQETANVLTF TGTGCCAGCAGTACTCAGGAGACGGCCAACGTCCTGACTTTC
- TRBJ2-5 - TRBV5-1 CASSFPDPETQYF TGCGCCAGCAGCTTCCCAGACCCAGAGACCCAGTACTTC
- TRBJ2-7 TRBD2 TRBV28 CASSFRAGVPSSYEQYF TGTGCCAGCAGTTTTCGAGCGGGAGTTCCAAGCTCCTACGAGCAGTACTTC